This passage covers 23 T cell receptor beta chains from one sample sequenced in a study of early T cells in non-severe SARS-CoV-2 infection. MiXCR, applied by TCRdb to the 5' RACE reads, yields one record per CDR3 protein. The table shows approximately 76,000 distinct CDR3 sequences, with around 15% occurring only once. Sequencing used whole blood. All receptors come from an adult who was a healthcare worker with PCR-confirmed SARS-CoV-2 infection or an uninfected control (not recorded which).

The rearrangement links TRBV4-1 to TRBJ2-2; TRBD2 is a possible D gene (7 bases). The germline V gene encodes CDR1 MGHRA and CDR2 YSYEKL. The CDR3 runs 15 residues. The V and J ends lost 4 bases and 3 bases respectively, with 12 bases between them. CDR3 sequence reads: CASSPRGLYTGELFF. CDR3 DNA: TGCGCCAGCAGCCCGCGGGGGCTATACACCGGGGAGCTGTTTTTT.

This clonotype was detected only once. This chain connects TRBV29-1 to TRBJ1-3; no clear D. This CDR3 comprises 12 residues. From germline, CDR1 is SQVTM and CDR2 ANQGSEA. V lost 4 bases and J 4 bases, leaving 8 bases between the germline ends. CDR3 bases: TGCAGCGTTGGGCAGGACGGAAACACCATATATTTT. As protein: CSVGQDGNTIYF.

In this sample, this clonotype turned up many times. The chain couples TRBV25-1 to TRBJ2-1; D is unresolved. Germline loops: CDR1 MGHDK, CDR2 SYGVNS. The CDR3 spans 11 residues. V lost 4 bases and J lost 14, with 12 bases in between. CDR3 in DNA: TGTGCCAGCAGTGTACGTCTTACGGAGTTCTTC. This gives the protein CASSVRLTEFF.

The chain employs TRBV7-3 and TRBJ1-2, with D unresolved. The CDR3 runs 14 residues. With 4 bases removed from V and 4 bases from J, the gap between germline ends came to 13 bases. The germline V gene encodes CDR1 SGHTA and CDR2 FQGTGA. CDR3 coding DNA: TGTGCCAGCAGCTCAAACACGGTCCCCTATGGCTACACCTTC. This gives the protein CASSSNTVPYGYTF. The variable domain in full, with the rest retrieved from reference TRBV7-3 and TRBJ1-2, is GAGVSQTPSNKVTEKGKYVELRCDPISGHTALYWYRQSLGQGPEFLIYFQGTGAADDSGLPNDRFFAVRPEGSVSTLKIQRTERGDSAVYLCASSSNTVPYGYTFGSGTRLTVV.

This clonotype has only a few counts. This chain joins TRBV2 and TRBJ1-5; D is possibly TRBD1 (5 bases). The CDR3 loop spans 14 amino acids. From germline, CDR1 is SNHLY and CDR2 FYNNEI. The ends were cut back, 3 bases at V and 7 bases at J, with 13 bases in the middle. CDR3 sequence reads: CASSEGRVGQPQHF. CDR3 coding DNA: TGTGCCAGCAGTGAGGGCAGGGTGGGACAGCCCCAGCATTTT.

This clonotype was counted only a few times. The chain links TRBV18 to TRBJ2-1; D ambiguous. The CDR3 runs to 12 residues. The germline V gene has CDR1 KGHSH and CDR2 LQKENI. V was clipped by 0 bases and J by 8 bases, with 5 bases between them. This CDR3 is CASSPPGYEQFF. The CDR3 nucleotides are TGTGCCAGCTCACCACCGGGGTATGAGCAGTTCTTC.

This clonotype occurred many times. The chain couples TRBV2 to TRBJ1-2; 7 bases agree with TRBD1. The CDR3 runs to 13 residues. Germline assignment: CDR1 SNHLY and CDR2 FYNNEI. Trimming removed 3 bases from V and 12 bases from J; junction bases left unmatched: 10. The CDR3 loop reads CASSEGQQGFDTF. As DNA, the CDR3 is TGTGCCAGCAGTGAGGGACAGCAAGGGTTCGACACCTTC. Together with reference TRBV2 and TRBJ1-2, the CDR3 gives the full variable domain: EPEVTQTPSHQVTQMGQEVILRCVPISNHLYFYWYRQILGQKVEFLVSFYNNEISEKSEIFDDQFSVERPDGSNFTLKIRSTKLEDSAMYFCASSEGQQGFDTFGSGTRLTVV.

This clonotype was counted many times. The gene calls are TRBV19 and TRBJ1-5; D gene ambiguous. Trimming shortened V by 6 bases and J by 0 bases, and 12 bases separated the two germline ends. CDR1 is LNHDA and CDR2 is SQIVND in the germline V gene (reference sequence). The CDR3 loop spans 15 amino acids. In DNA form, the CDR3 reads TGTGCCAGTAGCCCGCCAACACGTAGCAATCAGCCCCAGCATTTT. Residues: CASSPPTRSNQPQHF.

CDR3 in amino acids: CASSRGQGPLGNTIYF. The CDR3 coding sequence is TGTGCCAGCAGTCGCGGACAGGGGCCTCTTGGGAACACCATATATTTT. The chain is built from TRBV12-3 or TRBV12-4 and TRBJ1-3; TRBD1 matches at 9 bases. The CDR3 has 16 amino acids. The trim removed 5 bases at V and 7 bases at J, leaving 12 bases unmatched.

This clonotype was observed at least ten times. The J gene is TRBJ1-5, the V gene TRBV2, with no clear D. With 6 bases removed from V and 6 bases from J, the gap between germline ends came to 18 bases. This CDR3 spans 15 amino acids. Germline V gene data show CDR1 as SNHLY and CDR2 as FYNNEI. The chain's CDR3 is CASRPHTSSGQPQHF. The CDR3 bases are TGTGCCAGCAGACCTCACACTTCCTCGGGTCAGCCCCAGCATTTT.

This clonotype occurred a few times. The chain has TRBV18 and TRBJ2-3, with D perhaps matching TRBD2 (7 bases). The CDR3 runs 13 residues. The ends were cut back, 6 bases at V and 4 bases at J, with 11 bases in the middle. Germline V gives CDR1 KGHSH, CDR2 LQKENI. The CDR3 DNA follows: TGTGCCAGCTCGACGGGGGGCGCAGATACGCAGTATTTT. Amino acid sequence: CASSTGGADTQYF.

This clonotype was counted only a few times. The chain has TRBV4-1 and TRBJ2-2; 9 nucleotides line up with TRBD2. Trimming removed 0 bases from V and 6 bases from J; junction bases left unmatched: 5. Germline loops: CDR1 MGHRA, CDR2 YSYEKL. The CDR3 is 16 amino acids. CDR3 bases: TGCGCCAGCAGCCAAGATTGGATAGCGGGAGCCGGGGAGCTGTTTTTT. It encodes CASSQDWIAGAGELFF.

As regards this clonotype: With a much larger clone just one base away, this may be a read error. The V call is TRBV7-6, the J call TRBJ2-3; 13 nucleotides align to TRBD2. This CDR3 has 19 residues. Germline V lookup: CDR1 SGHVS, CDR2 FNYEAQ. V gave up 1 base and J gave up 6 bases; unmatched junction bases: 13. CDR3 protein: CASSLGTSGSHIISDTQYF. The CDR3 nucleotides read TGTGCCAGCAGCTTAGGGACTAGCGGGAGTCATATAATTTCGGATACGCAGTATTTT.

This clonotype was seen ten or more times. The chain recombines TRBV4-2 with TRBJ2-7, with TRBD2 matching over 10 bases. The CDR3 has 14 residues. V lost 4 bases and J lost 2; bases outside the gene matches: 2. From germline, CDR1 is LGHNA and CDR2 YNFKEQ. CDR3 sequence: CASSLLAGAYEQYF. CDR3 DNA sequence: TGTGCCAGCAGCCTTCTAGCGGGGGCCTACGAGCAGTACTTC.

This clonotype was counted many times. The J gene is TRBJ2-7, the V gene TRBV29-1; no reliable D call. This CDR3 spans 12 amino acids. The V end was cut by 1 base, the J end by 9 bases, with 13 bases between. Germline CDR1 is SQVTM and CDR2 is ANQGSEA. CDR3 nucleotide sequence: TGCAGCGTTGAAGGGACGTTATCCGGGCAGTACTTC. This encodes CSVEGTLSGQYF.

This clonotype was seen repeatedly, ten times or more. The chain carries TRBV28 and TRBJ2-1; possibly TRBD1 or TRBD2 for D (5 bases each). V lost 5 bases to trimming and J lost 4 bases, with 9 bases between them. The CDR3 loop spans 13 amino acids. The germline V gene has CDR1 MDHEN and CDR2 SYDVKM. CDR3 sequence reads: CASSGGPYNEQFF. The DNA of the CDR3 is TGTGCCAGCAGTGGGGGACCGTACAATGAGCAGTTCTTC. Drawing the rest from reference TRBV28 and TRBJ2-1, the complete variable domain is DVKVTQSSRYLVKRTGEKVFLECVQDMDHENMFWYRQDPGLGLRLIYFSYDVKMKEKGDIPEGYSVSREKKERFSLILESASTNQTSMYLCASSGGPYNEQFFGPGTRLTVL.

This clonotype was seen ten or more times. The chain is built from TRBV29-1 and TRBJ2-1; no reliable D call. Trimming shortened V by 0 bases and J by 5 bases, and 14 bases separated the two germline ends. Germline lookup yields CDR1 SQVTM and CDR2 ANQGSEA. CDR3 length: 15 residues. The CDR3 here is CSVEDWLDPHNEQFF. DNA for the CDR3: TGCAGCGTTGAAGATTGGCTAGACCCCCACAATGAGCAGTTCTTC.

The table lists this clonotype with a few counts. This chain connects TRBV4-1 to TRBJ1-3; D is perhaps TRBD1 (5 bases). CDR3 size: 17 residues. Germline V gives CDR1 MGHRA, CDR2 YSYEKL. V shed 3 bases and J shed 0 bases, with 15 bases lying between them. The CDR3 is CASSQGRQLGSGNTIYF. CDR3 sequence (DNA): TGCGCCAGCAGCCAGGGCCGACAGCTCGGCTCTGGAAACACCATATATTTT.

This rearrangement joins TRBV9 to TRBJ2-7; the match to TRBD1 covers 11 bases. Germline trimming cut 3 bases from V and 7 bases from J; bases unmatched to any gene: 9. The CDR3 is 15 amino acids. Per germline, CDR1 SGDLS and CDR2 YYNGEE. The CDR3 is CASSARDRGFGEQYF. CDR3 coding DNA: TGTGCCAGCAGCGCCCGGGACAGGGGGTTTGGGGAGCAGTACTTC.

This clonotype was counted ten times or more. The V gene is TRBV4-1, the J gene TRBJ2-3; 7 nucleotides agree with TRBD1. CDR1 is MGHRA and CDR2 is YSYEKL in the germline V gene. V trimming: 5 bases; J trimming: 2 bases; junction bases outside the gene matches: 22. This CDR3 contains 20 residues. Written as DNA, the CDR3 is TGCGCCAGCAGCGAAAGGCCGATGGGAGTAGGGACAGCCCACACAGATACGCAGTATTTT. It translates to CASSERPMGVGTAHTDTQYF.

The chain joins TRBV7-9 to TRBJ2-3, with TRBD2 matching over 13 bases. CDR3 length equals 17 residues. Per germline, CDR1 SEHNR and CDR2 FQNEAQ (reference sequence). J gave up 1 base and V 1 base, and 2 bases lay outside the gene matches. CDR3: CASSLGLAGGRTDTQYF. DNA for the CDR3: TGTGCCAGCAGCTTAGGACTAGCGGGAGGCCGCACAGATACGCAGTATTTT.

This clonotype was seen ten or more times. V and J are TRBV18 and TRBJ1-1; 8 bases agree with TRBD1. Germline V gene lookup returns CDR1 KGHSH and CDR2 LQKENI. The CDR3 is 15 residues long. The V segment lost 5 bases and the J segment 2 bases; nucleotides outside the gene matches: 7. The CDR3 protein is CASSTKTGVNTEAFF. The CDR3 coding sequence is TGTGCCAGCTCAACGAAGACAGGGGTCAACACTGAAGCTTTCTTT.

The V call is TRBV2, the J call TRBJ2-1; 7 bases align to TRBD2. Germline values: CDR1 SNHLY, CDR2 FYNNEI. V was pared by 8 bases and J by 0 bases, with 4 bases of the junction left unmatched. CDR3 length equals 14 residues. CDR3 in amino acids: CASRRESSYNEQFF. The CDR3 DNA reads TGTGCCAGCCGGCGGGAGAGCTCCTACAATGAGCAGTTCTTC.